This T cell receptor (beta chain) originates from a study of tumor-infiltrating lymphocytes in primary liver carcinoma. Findings of the study overall: Tumors significantly exceeded blood in top-250-clone fraction (p = 0.039).

Starting material of 400 to 600 ng total RNA yielded TCR beta cDNA via a constant-region primer. For TCR beta, libraries were produced by three nested multiplex PCR rounds using slightly modified ARM-PCR. With TRBV1-TRBV30 forward primers and a C-beta reverse primer, the first two PCR rounds were run for 10 to 11 cycles each. TCRdb ran MiXCR on the multiplex PCR reads and lists one entry per CDR3 protein. This table has hundreds of thousands of distinct CDR3 sequences, almost 60% appearing once. Researchers drew blood RNA from unsorted whole blood and extracted germline DNA as well. Of note for this clonotype: What it binds is unknown. A read error may account for a junction end that differs from germline.

This CDR3 has 16 residues. Germline V gene sequence: CDR1 SGHAT, CDR2 FQNNGV. The chain joins TRBV11-2 to TRBJ2-1; D perhaps matches TRBD1 (6 bases). Sequencing was done on a sample of peripheral blood. The sequence was obtained from a woman aged 30 to 39 with primary liver carcinoma and hepatitis B virus infection. The CDR3 loop reads CASSPPVGGNDNVQFF. Written as DNA, the CDR3 is TGTGCCAGCAGCCCTCCTGTAGGGGGTAACGACAATGTGCAGTTCTTC.